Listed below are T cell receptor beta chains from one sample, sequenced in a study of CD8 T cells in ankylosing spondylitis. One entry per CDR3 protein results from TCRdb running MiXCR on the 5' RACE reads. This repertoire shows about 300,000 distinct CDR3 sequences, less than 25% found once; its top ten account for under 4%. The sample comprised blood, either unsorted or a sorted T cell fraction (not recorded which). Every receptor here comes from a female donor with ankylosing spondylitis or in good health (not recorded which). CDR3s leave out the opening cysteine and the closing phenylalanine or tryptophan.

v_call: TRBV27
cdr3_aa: ASSLEPGGRGYT

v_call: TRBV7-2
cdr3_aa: ASCTGQSSYNEQF

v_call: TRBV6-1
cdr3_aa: ASSRYGSNEKLF

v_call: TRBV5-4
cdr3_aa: ASSLQGVIYGYT

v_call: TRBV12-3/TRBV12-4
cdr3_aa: ASRAEEYNEQF

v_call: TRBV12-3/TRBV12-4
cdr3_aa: ASKSSWSELF

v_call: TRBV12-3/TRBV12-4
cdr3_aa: ASSFGDSAF

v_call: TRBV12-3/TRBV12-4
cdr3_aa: ASSLAAYGELF

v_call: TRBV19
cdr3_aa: ASSKDRERGQPQH

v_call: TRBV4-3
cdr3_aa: ASSPTTRSYNEQF

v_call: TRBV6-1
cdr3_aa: ASRRKQGFEQPQH

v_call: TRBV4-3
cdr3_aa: ASSQLVPPAVDTQY

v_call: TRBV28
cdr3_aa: ASRAPGSQQY